These 27 T cell receptor beta chains were sequenced from one sample in a study of T-cell memory formation after mild COVID-19. TCRdb reprocessed the 5' RACE reads with MiXCR, giving one entry per CDR3 protein. The sample has about 250,000 distinct CDR3 sequences; approximately 15% are singletons. Input material: PBMCs or a T cell subset sorted from them (not recorded which). These receptors all come from an adult woman who had mild COVID-19 (a few samples of this study predate the infection). Cell type and time point are not known.

This clonotype was detected a few times. This chain uses TRBV2 with TRBJ1-2, with TRBD1 matching over 8 bases. This CDR3 is built from 14 residues. The germline CDR1 and CDR2 sequences are SNHLY and FYNNEI. V dropped 4 bases and J dropped 4; count of bases not matched to a gene: 5. The CDR3 reads CASSGGTGAYGYTF. The CDR3 DNA reads TGTGCCAGCAGTGGAGGGACAGGTGCCTATGGCTACACCTTC.

This clonotype was observed a handful of times. This chain joins TRBV20-1 and TRBJ1-4, with D possibly being TRBD1 (5 bases). The CDR3 is 15 residues long. Germline V CDR1 and CDR2: DFQATT, SNEGSKA (reference sequence). The V gene lost 3 bases and the J gene lost 7 bases, with 18 bases spanning the gap. The CDR3 DNA follows: TGCAGTGCTAGGGACTTAACTTGGGGGAGTGAAAAACTGTTTTTT. As protein: CSARDLTWGSEKLFF.

The chain's CDR3 is CASSPGQGLNEKLFF. CDR3 nucleotides: TGTGCCAGCAGCCCCGGTCAGGGACTTAATGAAAAACTGTTTTTT. The chain links TRBV3-1 to TRBJ1-4, with D possibly matching TRBD1 (5 bases). Germline CDR1 and CDR2: LGHDT and YNNKEL (reference sequence). The V end was cut by 4 bases, the J end by 4 bases, with 13 bases between. The CDR3 length is 15 residues.

There are a few counts of this clonotype. CDR3 nucleotide sequence: TGTGCCAGCAGCAACAGGGTCTCTGGAAACACCATATATTTT. Encoded protein: CASSNRVSGNTIYF. This chain joins TRBV6-5 and TRBJ1-3; maybe TRBD1 (6 bases). With 6 bases removed from V and 0 bases from J, the gap between germline ends came to 9 bases. Germline V CDR1 and CDR2: MNHEY, SVGAGI. The CDR3 is 14 residues long.

This clonotype turned up a few times. The chain couples TRBV5-1 to TRBJ2-1; D is ambiguous. This CDR3 is 13 amino acids long. The V and J ends lost 0 bases and 8 bases respectively, with 9 bases between them. CDR1 and CDR2 (germline): SGHRS, YFSETQ. The CDR3 DNA is TGCGCCAGCAGCTTGGTTATCGCCCATGAGCAGTTCTTC. The encoded protein is CASSLVIAHEQFF.

The chain links TRBV6-5 to TRBJ2-3, with 13 bases aligning to TRBD2. With V trimmed by 6 bases and J by 6 bases, 9 bases remained unmatched. This CDR3 is built from 16 residues. CDR1 MNHEY and CDR2 SVGAGI come from the germline V gene. CDR3 loop: CASRRRGLAGMDTQYF. The CDR3 DNA reads as TGTGCCAGCAGACGGCGGGGACTAGCGGGGATGGATACGCAGTATTTT.

The CDR3 reads CAWSITNYGYTF. CDR3 bases: TGTGCCTGGAGTATTACTAACTATGGCTACACCTTC. The gene calls are TRBV30 and TRBJ1-2, with D unresolved. This CDR3 has 12 amino acids. Germline V CDR1 and CDR2: GTSNPN, SVGIG (reference sequence). The V end lost 2 bases, the J end lost 0 bases, and 4 bases lay between the germline ends.

The sample holds a few counts of this clonotype. The chain employs TRBV19 and TRBJ1-5; perhaps TRBD1 as D (6 bases). This CDR3 region has 14 residues. Germline V gives CDR1 LNHDA, CDR2 SQIVND (reference sequence). V lost 5 bases, J lost 6 bases, and 14 bases lay in between. The CDR3 DNA is TGTGCCAGTAGTTGGGGACAATTAACTCAGCCCCAGCATTTT. This codes for CASSWGQLTQPQHF.

CDR3 region: CASSLNTGVENSPLHF. The CDR3 DNA reads as TGTGCCAGCAGTTTGAATACAGGGGTAGAGAATTCACCCCTCCACTTT. This rearrangement joins TRBV12-3 or TRBV12-4 to TRBJ1-6, with 7 bases lining up with TRBD1. There are 16 residues in the CDR3. The trim removed 3 bases at V and 7 bases at J, leaving 9 bases unmatched.

This clonotype was recorded at least ten times. J is TRBJ1-6 and V is TRBV6-6; 8 bases match TRBD1. Per the germline V gene, CDR1 is MNHNY and CDR2 is SVGAGI (reference sequence). Trimming took 6 bases from V and 6 from J; bases not matched to a gene: 7. The CDR3 totals 15 residues. The DNA for the CDR3 is TGTGCCAGCAGCCCCCAGGGACAGGCTAATTCACCCCTCCACTTT. It specifies CASSPQGQANSPLHF.

This clonotype turned up a few times. The chain carries TRBV20-1 and TRBJ1-1; possible D gene TRBD1, 5 bases. The CDR3 is 13 amino acids. Germline V CDR1 and CDR2: DFQATT, SNEGSKA (reference sequence). V was trimmed by 5 bases and J by 6 bases, leaving 16 bases between them. The CDR3 sequence is CSASRGRAAEAFF. Written as DNA, the CDR3 is TGCAGTGCTTCCCGGGGCAGGGCGGCTGAAGCTTTCTTT.

This clonotype was observed a handful of times. The chain combines TRBV20-1 with TRBJ1-1; no clear D. V lost 5 bases, J lost 0 bases, and 10 bases lay in between. The CDR3 totals 13 residues. Germline loops: CDR1 DFQATT, CDR2 SNEGSKA (reference sequence). CDR3 bases: TGCAGTGCTGTCCGAAATATGAACACTGAAGCTTTCTTT. Encoded protein: CSAVRNMNTEAFF.

The chain couples TRBV20-1 to TRBJ2-3, with 9 bases aligning to TRBD2. Germline values: CDR1 DFQATT, CDR2 SNEGSKA (reference sequence). J was trimmed by 2 bases and V by 1 base; bases with no gene match: 4. This CDR3 is 15 amino acids long. The DNA for the CDR3 is TGCAGTGCTAGAGGGACTAGCGAAAACACAGATACGCAGTATTTT. Amino acids: CSARGTSENTDTQYF.

The chain is built from TRBV3-2 and TRBJ2-7; TRBD1 reflects the table's D call only, with no check against the DNA. TRBV3-2 is given as a pseudogene. The CDR3 runs 15 residues. The CDR3 here is CASSQRRQRGVEQYF. As DNA, the CDR3 is TGTGCCAGCAGCCAAAGACGGCAACGAGGGGTCGAGCAGTACTTC.

This clonotype was detected a few times. This sequence joins TRBV27 and TRBJ2-5; D is tentatively TRBD1 or TRBD2 (5 bases each). Per the germline V gene, CDR1 is MNHEY and CDR2 is SMNVEV (reference sequence). V was trimmed by 4 bases and J by 0 bases, leaving 12 bases between them. The CDR3 consists of 15 residues. CDR3 nucleotide sequence: TGTGCCAGCAGTTCCCCCAGGGAGTACCAAGAGACCCAGTACTTC. Translation: CASSSPREYQETQYF.

This sequence joins TRBV6-1 and TRBJ1-2; 8 bases agree with TRBD1. After removal of 4 bases from V and 4 bases from J, the junction contained 8 bases not matched to a gene. In germline, CDR1 is MNHNS, CDR2 SASEGT. The CDR3 length is 15 residues. CDR3 nucleotides: TGTGCCAGCAGTGTCAGGGGGCGCGTTTCCTATGGCTACACCTTC. Translation gives CASSVRGRVSYGYTF.

The chain recombines TRBV24-1 with TRBJ2-1; 11 bases map to TRBD2. Germline CDR1 reads KGHDR; CDR2 reads SFDVKD. Trimming cost V 4 bases and J 4 bases; bases outside gene matches: 2. This CDR3 is built from 15 residues. The CDR3 spells CATSEVAGGYNEQFF. CDR3 nucleotides: TGTGCCACCAGTGAAGTAGCGGGAGGGTACAATGAGCAGTTCTTC.

This chain uses TRBV30 with TRBJ1-2, with D possibly being TRBD1 (5 bases). The germline V gene has CDR1 GTSNPN and CDR2 SVGIG (reference sequence). Trimming removed 3 bases at V and 2 bases at J, with 16 bases between. The CDR3 has 15 amino acids. The CDR3 here is CAWRQTRGFNYGYTF. The CDR3, as DNA: TGTGCCTGGAGGCAAACCCGGGGCTTCAACTATGGCTACACCTTC.

This chain links TRBV5-4 with TRBJ2-4; TRBD2 aligns across 7 bases. The V gene's germline CDR1 is SGHNT and CDR2 YYREEE (reference sequence). The CDR3 loop spans 15 amino acids. The V and J ends lost 4 bases and 4 bases, in that order; junction bases with no gene match: 8. Here the CDR3 DNA reads TGTGCCAGCAGCGCCGGGGGACTACGAAAAAACATTCAGTACTTC. This gives the protein CASSAGGLRKNIQYF.

J is TRBJ2-5 and V is TRBV10-3; 8 nucleotides match TRBD2. The CDR3 spans 14 residues. The V segment lost 3 bases and the J segment 5 bases; nucleotides outside the gene matches: 5. Germline CDR1 and CDR2: ENHRY and SYGVKD. The CDR3 nucleotides read TGTGCCATCAGTGATGCGGGAGGAGGTGAGACCCAGTACTTC. It is translated as CAISDAGGGETQYF.

The rearrangement uses TRBV3-1 and TRBJ1-2; D might be TRBD1 (6 bases). The CDR3 runs to 12 residues. Trimming removed 3 bases from V and 7 bases from J, with 9 bases in between. Germline V gene sequence: CDR1 LGHDT, CDR2 YNNKEL (reference sequence). The DNA of the CDR3 is TGTGCCAGCAGCCACGGGACAAGTGGCTACACCTTC. Its protein is CASSHGTSGYTF.

This clonotype was detected a few times. The gene calls are TRBV4-1 and TRBJ2-1; no clear D gene. The germline CDR1 and CDR2 sequences are MGHRA and YSYEKL. CDR3 length: 13 amino acids. V was cut by 3 bases and J by 7 bases, with 10 bases left in between. The CDR3 coding sequence is TGCGCCAGCAGCCAGGTACAGCAAAATGAGCAGTTCTTC. Residues: CASSQVQQNEQFF.

A few counts support this clonotype. The chain recombines TRBV4-3 with TRBJ2-3, with TRBD2 identical over 9 bases. V shed 2 bases and J 0 bases; nucleotides not matched to a gene: 6. In germline, CDR1 is LGHNA, CDR2 YSLEER. This CDR3 has 17 residues. In nucleotides, the CDR3 is TGCGCCAGCAGCCAAAACCGACTAGCGGATAGCACAGATACGCAGTATTTT. It yields the protein CASSQNRLADSTDTQYF.

The CDR3: CASSLGGEGAYNEQFF. CDR3 bases: TGCGCCAGCAGCTTGGGGGGCGAGGGAGCCTACAATGAGCAGTTCTTC. The gene calls are TRBV5-1 and TRBJ2-1; D assignment may be TRBD1 or TRBD2 (5 bases each). V lost 0 bases and J lost 2, with 12 bases in between. Per the germline V gene, CDR1 is SGHRS and CDR2 is YFSETQ. This CDR3 comprises 16 residues.

This clonotype was observed at least ten times. The CDR3: CASSRGRTTDGYTF. The CDR3 bases are TGCGCCAGCAGCCGGGGCAGAACTACGGATGGCTACACCTTC. The V and J genes are TRBV4-1 and TRBJ1-2; D perhaps matches TRBD1 (5 bases). The germline V and J ends were trimmed by 4 bases and 6 bases, with 15 bases remaining between them. The CDR3 has 14 residues. The germline V gene has CDR1 MGHRA and CDR2 YSYEKL.

V usage is TRBV7-9 and J usage is TRBJ2-1; tentatively, D is TRBD2 (6 bases). Trimming took off 3 bases at V and 1 base at J, with 13 bases between the two ends. The length of the CDR3 is 16 residues. Germline assignment: CDR1 SEHNR and CDR2 FQNEAQ (reference sequence). The CDR3: CASSFTGGSSYNEQFF. The CDR3, as DNA: TGTGCCAGCAGCTTTACAGGAGGGTCATCCTACAATGAGCAGTTCTTC.

This clonotype was recorded many times. The chain recombines TRBV7-8 with TRBJ1-5, with no clear D. V was trimmed by 4 bases and J by 0 bases, leaving 4 bases between them. The CDR3 runs 13 residues. CDR1 and CDR2 from the germline V gene are SGHVS and FQNEAQ. For the CDR3, the DNA is TGTGCCAGCAGCTATAATAGCAATCAGCCCCAGCATTTT. Protein: CASSYNSNQPQHF.